A single sample is the source of the 22 T cell receptor beta chains below, sequenced in a study of CD8+CD57+ T cells in acquired aplastic anemia. Patients picked for sequencing had shown CD8+CD57+ cell expansion detected by flow cytometry. Profiling of TCR beta VDJ combinations and CDR3 sequences used genomic DNA as template. TCRdb called the reads again in MiXCR, with one record for every CDR3 protein. The profile shows roughly 170,000 distinct CDR3 sequences, around 50% of them singletons. Sequenced sample: sorted CD4+, CD8+, or CD8+CD57+ T cells (not recorded which) from PBMCs. Every receptor here comes from a human donor with aplastic anemia.

This chain connects TRBV20-1 to TRBJ2-5; D is perhaps TRBD1 (8 bases). The V gene lost 1 base and the J gene lost 1 base, with 19 bases spanning the gap. The CDR3 runs to 17 residues. CDR1 and CDR2 from the germline V gene are DFQATT and SNEGSKA (reference sequence). In DNA, the CDR3 is TGCAGTGCTAGAGGCGGACAGGGCGGGGGATTCCAAGAGACCCAGTACTTC. This translates into CSARGGQGGGFQETQYF.

CDR3 protein: CASSIAQNTEAFF. CDR3 bases: TGTGCCAGTAGTATAGCGCAGAACACTGAAGCTTTCTTT. The chain employs TRBV19 and TRBJ1-1; D gene ambiguous. The CDR3 sequence is 13 residues long. From germline, CDR1 is LNHDA and CDR2 SQIVND (reference sequence). The ends were cut back, 1 base at V and 1 base at J, with 4 bases in the middle.

Many counts were recorded for this clonotype. This chain joins TRBV5-1 and TRBJ1-2; TRBD1 aligns across 7 bases. The CDR3 has 12 residues. V shed 4 bases, J shed 6 bases, and the junction held 3 bases outside the gene matches. CDR1 and CDR2 (germline): SGHRS, YFSETQ. CDR3 sequence (DNA): TGCGCCAGCAGCGGGCAGGGGGATGGCTACACCTTC. This encodes CASSGQGDGYTF.

This clonotype was seen just once. The chain employs TRBV15 and TRBJ2-1; D is unclear. The germline V gene has CDR1 LNHNV and CDR2 YYDKDF (reference sequence). Trimming removed 1 base from V and 8 bases from J, with 9 bases in between. The CDR3 is 13 amino acids. The CDR3 reads CATSRAGYDEQFF. The CDR3 coding sequence is TGTGCCACCAGCAGAGCCGGGTACGATGAGCAGTTCTTC.

This clonotype was observed a few times. This chain connects TRBV10-3 to TRBJ1-2; D uncertain. The CDR3 has 13 residues. Trimming took 7 bases from V and 8 from J, leaving 17 bases between them. Germline loops: CDR1 ENHRY, CDR2 SYGVKD. The chain's CDR3 is CAITRDGLAGYTF. The CDR3 DNA sequence: TGTGCCATCACGAGGGATGGTCTGGCCGGCTACACCTTC.

This clonotype was observed at least ten times. The chain joins TRBV2 to TRBJ1-5; D gene uncertain. This CDR3 is built from 14 residues. The V end lost 2 bases, the J end lost 0 bases, and 5 bases lay between the germline ends. In germline, CDR1 is SNHLY, CDR2 FYNNEI. CDR3 nucleotides: TGTGCCAGCAGTGAAAGGTATAGCAATCAGCCCCAGCATTTT. It specifies CASSERYSNQPQHF.

V is TRBV14 and J is TRBJ2-7, with D uncertain. Between the trimmed V and J ends, which lost 6 bases and 6 bases, there was a span of 18 bases. The CDR3 runs to 14 residues. CDR1 and CDR2 from the germline V gene are SGHDN and FVKESK. DNA for the CDR3: TGTGCCAGCAGTTACGTCCCGGAACGCGGCGAGCAGTACTTC. As protein: CASSYVPERGEQYF.

The rearrangement joins TRBV29-1 to TRBJ2-7; 10 bases match TRBD2. The CDR3 spans 16 residues. Germline V lookup: CDR1 SQVTM, CDR2 ANQGSEA. CDR3 residues: CSATDREREGLWEQYF. DNA for the CDR3: TGCAGTGCTACGGACAGGGAGCGGGAGGGCCTATGGGAGCAGTACTTC.

Concerning this clonotype itself: As the CDR3 is not closed by the conserved phenylalanine or tryptophan, this likely results from a read error. The limits of the CDR3 on the DNA are not certain, so only TCRdb's listed CDR3 is given. The rearrangement joins TRBV10-3 to TRBJ1-6. The CDR3 length is 8 residues, termini included. CDR1 ENHRY and CDR2 SYGVKD come from the germline V gene. CDR3 residues: CASRGSGG.

Concerning this clonotype: A read error may explain this, as a much larger clone is one base away. The genes are TRBV14 and TRBJ2-5, with no clear D. The length of the CDR3 is 11 residues. V gave up 5 bases and J gave up 0 bases, with 1 base separating them. Germline CDR1 and CDR2: SGHDN and FVKESK. The chain's CDR3 is CASSYQETQYF. The DNA of the CDR3 is TGTGCCAGCAGCTACCAAGAGACCCAGTACTTC.

As regards this clonotype: One junction end does not reproduce the germline sequence, and a read error may be involved. The V call is TRBV7-7, the J call TRBJ2-7; possibly TRBD2 for D (5 bases). The germline gives CDR1 SSHAT, CDR2 FNYEAQ (reference sequence). This CDR3 region has 15 residues. In DNA form, the CDR3 reads TGTGCTAGCAGCTTAGAAGAGGGCCCCTCCTACGAGCAGTACTTC. As protein: CASSLEEGPSYEQYF.

The chain recombines TRBV20-1 with TRBJ2-6, with D perhaps matching TRBD1 (6 bases). Germline CDR1 and CDR2: DFQATT and SNEGSKA (reference sequence). This CDR3 region has 15 residues. The ends were cut back, 3 bases at V and 2 bases at J, with 11 bases in the middle. The CDR3 DNA follows: TGCAGTGCTAGTGGACAGACCCCTGGGGCCAACGTCCTGACTTTC. It is translated as CSASGQTPGANVLTF.

This chain uses TRBV12-3 or TRBV12-4 with TRBJ1-2; D is unclear. The CDR3 has 15 residues. V dropped 6 bases and J dropped 1 base, with 15 bases sitting between them. CDR3 sequence reads: CASSFPLQRNYGYTF. In DNA form, the CDR3 reads TGTGCCAGCAGCTTTCCTCTACAGCGTAACTATGGCTACACCTTC.

On this clonotype itself: This may be a read error, as it is one base from a much larger clone. This chain links TRBV7-2 with TRBJ2-3; D unresolved. Germline V gene lookup returns CDR1 SGHTA and CDR2 FQGNSA. Trimming removed 7 bases from V and 0 bases from J, with 5 bases in between. The CDR3 contains 12 residues. This CDR3 reads CASNPSTDTQYF. The CDR3 DNA reads TGTGCCAGCAACCCTAGCACAGATACGCAGTATTTT.

The chain is built from TRBV7-2 and TRBJ1-5; weak D call: TRBD1 (6 bases). From germline, CDR1 is SGHTA and CDR2 FQGNSA. The CDR3 spans 12 residues. Trimming pared 5 bases from V and 7 bases from J, leaving 9 bases between. CDR3 DNA sequence: TGTGCCAGCAGCGCGGGGGGCCAGCCCCAGCATTTT. Translation gives CASSAGGQPQHF.

This clonotype was counted a few times. In DNA, the CDR3 is TGCAGCGTCGAGGGCGGCTGGGCCTACGAGCAGTACTTC. Its translation: CSVEGGWAYEQYF. The chain carries TRBV29-1 and TRBJ2-7, with TRBD2 as a possible D gene (5 bases). V shed 6 bases and J shed 2 bases, with 14 bases lying between them. Germline V lookup: CDR1 SQVTM, CDR2 ANQGSEA. This CDR3 comprises 13 residues.

This chain connects TRBV6-5 to TRBJ2-7; D is uncertain. This CDR3 region has 15 residues. Germline CDR1 is MNHEY and CDR2 is SVGAGI. The V and J ends lost 2 bases and 4 bases respectively, with 15 bases between them. This chain's CDR3 is CASSYLPSVEYEQYF. CDR3 coding DNA: TGTGCCAGCAGTTACCTCCCTTCAGTTGAATACGAGCAGTACTTC.

This clonotype came up many times. The genes are TRBV6-5 and TRBJ1-3; D is ambiguous. Trimming shortened V by 0 bases and J by 4 bases, and 16 bases separated the two germline ends. The length of the CDR3 is 17 residues. CDR1 and CDR2 from the germline V gene are MNHEY and SVGAGI. In DNA, the CDR3 is TGTGCCAGCAGTTACTCGGATCCAGGCAGCGGGGGAAACACCATATATTTT. Its translation: CASSYSDPGSGGNTIYF.

The gene calls are TRBV29-1 and TRBJ2-1; tentative D call: TRBD2 (5 bases). Germline V gene data show CDR1 as SQVTM and CDR2 as ANQGSEA. V was cut by 3 bases and J by 10 bases, with 7 bases left in between. The CDR3 runs 10 residues. The CDR3 DNA sequence: TGCAGCGTTGATACGGGGGAGCAGTTCTTC. Amino acid sequence: CSVDTGEQFF.

The chain combines TRBV20-1 with TRBJ1-5, with TRBD1 as a possible D gene (6 bases). The CDR3 has 13 residues. The germline V gene has CDR1 DFQATT and CDR2 SNEGSKA (reference sequence). Trimming pared 6 bases from V and 6 bases from J, leaving 15 bases between. The CDR3 coding sequence is TGCAGTGCGCTGCCCCGCAGGGGTCAGCCCCAGCATTTT. Protein sequence: CSALPRRGQPQHF.

There are many counts of this clonotype. This chain connects TRBV7-2 to TRBJ2-1; 10 bases match TRBD2. Per the germline V gene, CDR1 is SGHTA and CDR2 is FQGNSA. There are 14 residues in the CDR3. The J segment lost 7 bases and the V segment lost 6 bases, leaving 6 bases of the junction unmatched. CDR3 residues: CASRLSGGPNEQFF. CDR3 in DNA: TGTGCCAGCAGGCTTAGCGGGGGGCCGAATGAGCAGTTCTTC.

The chain joins TRBV29-1 to TRBJ2-5; D uncertain. Deletions cut 3 bases from V and 8 bases from J, with 13 bases between. The CDR3 consists of 12 residues. Per germline, CDR1 SQVTM and CDR2 ANQGSEA. This CDR3 is CSVDRLVGTQYF. The CDR3 coding sequence is TGCAGCGTTGATAGGCTAGTGGGTACCCAGTACTTC.